The entry below gives a single T cell receptor beta chain sequence along with its context. The data stem from a study of patients and donors after allogeneic stem cell transplantation. V dropped 1 base and J dropped 7 bases, with 14 bases sitting between them. CDR1 SGHTA and CDR2 FQGNSA come from the germline V gene. The CDR3 consists of 16 residues. Each CDR3 protein gets one entry after TCRdb re-called the RT-PCR reads with MiXCR. In the table there are about 110,000 distinct CDR3 sequences, approximately 35% of which are singletons. V is TRBV7-2 and J is TRBJ1-6; a possible D gene is TRBD1 (5 bases). The source material was blood, either unsorted or a sorted T cell fraction (not recorded which). This clonotype originated in a human donor who was either an allogeneic HSCT recipient or a stem cell or donor lymphocyte infusion donor (not recorded which). It is not recorded whose cells these are; they may come from a transplant donor. Here the CDR3 DNA reads TGTGCCAGCAGCTTAGTTGAGTCAGGGCGGAATTCACCCCTCCACTTT. Translating gives CASSLVESGRNSPLHF.